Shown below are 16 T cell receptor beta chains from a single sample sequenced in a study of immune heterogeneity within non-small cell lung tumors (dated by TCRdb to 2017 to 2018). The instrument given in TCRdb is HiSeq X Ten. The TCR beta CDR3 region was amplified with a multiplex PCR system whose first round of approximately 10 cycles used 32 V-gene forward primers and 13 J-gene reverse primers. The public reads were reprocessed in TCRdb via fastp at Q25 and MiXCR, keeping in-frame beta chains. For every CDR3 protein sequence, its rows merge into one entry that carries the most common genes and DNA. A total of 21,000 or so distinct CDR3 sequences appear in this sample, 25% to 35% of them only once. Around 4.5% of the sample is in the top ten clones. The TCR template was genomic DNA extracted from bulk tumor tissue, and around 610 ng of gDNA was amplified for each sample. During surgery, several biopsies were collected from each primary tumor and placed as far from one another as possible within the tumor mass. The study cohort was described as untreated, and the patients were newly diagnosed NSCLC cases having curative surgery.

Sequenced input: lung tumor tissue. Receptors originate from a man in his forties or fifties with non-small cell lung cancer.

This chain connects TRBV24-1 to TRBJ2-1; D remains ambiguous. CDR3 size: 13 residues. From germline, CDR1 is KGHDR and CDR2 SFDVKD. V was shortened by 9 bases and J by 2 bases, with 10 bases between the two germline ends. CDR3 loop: CATSTETYNEQFF. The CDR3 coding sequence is TGTGCCACCTCGACGGAGACCTACAATGAGCAGTTCTTC.

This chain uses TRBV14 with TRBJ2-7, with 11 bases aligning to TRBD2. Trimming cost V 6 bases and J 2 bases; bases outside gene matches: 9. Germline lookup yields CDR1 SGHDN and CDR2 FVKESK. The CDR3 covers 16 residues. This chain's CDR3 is CASSQLGLAGTYEQYF. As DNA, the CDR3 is TGTGCCAGCAGTCAACTAGGACTAGCGGGCACCTACGAGCAGTACTTC.

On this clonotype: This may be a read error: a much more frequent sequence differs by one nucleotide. CDR3 in DNA: TGTGCCATCAGTGAGAAGGGTCTTGAGAAGTACTTC. Translated: CAISEKGLEKYF. The V gene is TRBV10-3, the J gene TRBJ2-7; D is uncertain. Germline V gene lookup returns CDR1 ENHRY and CDR2 SYGVKD. The length of the CDR3 is 12 residues. V was clipped by 2 bases and J by 11 bases, with 13 bases between them.

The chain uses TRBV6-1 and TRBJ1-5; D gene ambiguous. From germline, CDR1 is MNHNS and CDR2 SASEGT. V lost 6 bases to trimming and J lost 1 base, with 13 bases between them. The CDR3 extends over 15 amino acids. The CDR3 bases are TGTGCCAGCAGCCTGGACTGGGCCAGCAATCAGCCCCAGCATTTT. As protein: CASSLDWASNQPQHF.

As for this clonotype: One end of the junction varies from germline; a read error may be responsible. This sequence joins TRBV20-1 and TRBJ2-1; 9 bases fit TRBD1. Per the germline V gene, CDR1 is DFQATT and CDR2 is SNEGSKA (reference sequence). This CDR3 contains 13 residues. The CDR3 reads CSVRGQGTNEQFF. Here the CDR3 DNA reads TGCAGTGTTAGAGGACAGGGGACCAATGAGCAGTTCTTC.

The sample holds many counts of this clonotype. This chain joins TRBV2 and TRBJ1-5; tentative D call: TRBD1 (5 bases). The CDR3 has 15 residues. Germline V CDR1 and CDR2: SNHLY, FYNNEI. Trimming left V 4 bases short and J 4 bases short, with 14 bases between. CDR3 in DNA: TGTGCCAGCAGTGTTCAGGCGGGGACTAATCAGCCCCAGCATTTT. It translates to CASSVQAGTNQPQHF. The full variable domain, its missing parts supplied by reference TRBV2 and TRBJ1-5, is EPEVTQTPSHQVTQMGQEVILRCVPISNHLYFYWYRQILGQKVEFLVSFYNNEISEKSEIFDDQFSVERPDGSNFTLKIRSTKLEDSAMYFCASSVQAGTNQPQHFGDGTRLSIL.

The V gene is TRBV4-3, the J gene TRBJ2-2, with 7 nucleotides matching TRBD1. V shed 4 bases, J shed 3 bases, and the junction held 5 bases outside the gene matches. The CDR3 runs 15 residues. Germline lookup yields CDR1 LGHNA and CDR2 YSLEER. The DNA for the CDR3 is TGCGCCAGCAGCCGGGGAGACAGGGACACCGGGGAGCTGTTTTTT. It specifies CASSRGDRDTGELFF.

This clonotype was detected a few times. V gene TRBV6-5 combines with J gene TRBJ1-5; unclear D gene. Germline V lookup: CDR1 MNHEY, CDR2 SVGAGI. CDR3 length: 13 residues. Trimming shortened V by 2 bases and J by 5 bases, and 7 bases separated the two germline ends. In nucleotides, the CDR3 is TGTGCCAGCAGTTACCGAAACTATCAGCCCCAGCATTTT. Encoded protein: CASSYRNYQPQHF.

The CDR3, as DNA: TGTGCCAGCAGTCTTTCGCCGGGACAACAGAAGCCCTACGAGCAGTACTTC. Translating gives CASSLSPGQQKPYEQYF. This chain links TRBV28 with TRBJ2-7, with D perhaps TRBD1 (6 bases). Trimming took 5 bases from V and 2 from J, leaving 22 bases between them. CDR1 and CDR2 (germline): MDHEN, SYDVKM. The CDR3 contains 17 residues.

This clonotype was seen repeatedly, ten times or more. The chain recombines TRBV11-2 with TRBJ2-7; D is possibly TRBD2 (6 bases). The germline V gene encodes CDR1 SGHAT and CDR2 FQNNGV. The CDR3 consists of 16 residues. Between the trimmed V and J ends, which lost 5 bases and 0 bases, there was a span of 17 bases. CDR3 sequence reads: CASSPMGGPTSYEQYF. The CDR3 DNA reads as TGTGCCAGCAGCCCGATGGGGGGACCCACCTCCTACGAGCAGTACTTC. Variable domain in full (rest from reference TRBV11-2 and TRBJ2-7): EAGVAQSPRYKIIEKRQSVAFWCNPISGHATLYWYQQILGQGPKLLIQFQNNGVVDDSQLPKDRFSAERLKGVDSTLKIQPAKLEDSAVYLCASSPMGGPTSYEQYFGPGTRLTVT.

DNA for the CDR3: TGCGCCAGCAGCCGAACCATAAGAGTCAACACTGAAGCTTTCTTT. Protein product: CASSRTIRVNTEAFF. The V gene is TRBV4-1, the J gene TRBJ1-1; D unresolved. Trimming took 4 bases from V and 2 from J, leaving 14 bases between them. Germline CDR1 is MGHRA and CDR2 is YSYEKL. The CDR3 covers 15 residues.

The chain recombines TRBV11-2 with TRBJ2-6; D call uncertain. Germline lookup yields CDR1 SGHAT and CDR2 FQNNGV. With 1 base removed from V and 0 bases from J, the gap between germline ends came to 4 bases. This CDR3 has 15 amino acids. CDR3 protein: CASSLGASGANVLTF. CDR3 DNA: TGTGCCAGCAGCTTAGGAGCCTCTGGGGCCAACGTCCTGACTTTC.

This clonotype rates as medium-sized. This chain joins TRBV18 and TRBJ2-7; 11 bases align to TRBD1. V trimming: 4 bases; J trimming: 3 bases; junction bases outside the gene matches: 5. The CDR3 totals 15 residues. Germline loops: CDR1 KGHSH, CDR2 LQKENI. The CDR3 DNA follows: TGTGCCAGCTCACGTGGACAGGGGGCACTCTACGAGCAGTACTTC. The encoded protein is CASSRGQGALYEQYF.

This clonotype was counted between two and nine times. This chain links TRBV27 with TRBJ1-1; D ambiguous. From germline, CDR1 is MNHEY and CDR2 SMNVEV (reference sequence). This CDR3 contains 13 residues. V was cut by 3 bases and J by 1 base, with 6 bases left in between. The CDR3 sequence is CASSLTANTEAFF. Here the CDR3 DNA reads TGTGCCAGCAGTTTGACGGCGAACACTGAAGCTTTCTTT.

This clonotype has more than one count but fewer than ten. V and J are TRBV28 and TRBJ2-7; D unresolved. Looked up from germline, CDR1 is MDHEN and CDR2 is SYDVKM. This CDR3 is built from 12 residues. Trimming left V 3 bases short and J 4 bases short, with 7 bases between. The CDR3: CASSFEQYEQYF. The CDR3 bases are TGTGCCAGCAGTTTTGAACAGTACGAGCAGTACTTC.

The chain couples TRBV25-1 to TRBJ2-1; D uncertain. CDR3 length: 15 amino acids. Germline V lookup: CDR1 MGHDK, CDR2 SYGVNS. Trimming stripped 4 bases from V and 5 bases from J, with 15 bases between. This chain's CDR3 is CASSALDLEDNEQFF. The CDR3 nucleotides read TGTGCCAGCAGTGCCCTGGATCTAGAGGACAATGAGCAGTTCTTC.